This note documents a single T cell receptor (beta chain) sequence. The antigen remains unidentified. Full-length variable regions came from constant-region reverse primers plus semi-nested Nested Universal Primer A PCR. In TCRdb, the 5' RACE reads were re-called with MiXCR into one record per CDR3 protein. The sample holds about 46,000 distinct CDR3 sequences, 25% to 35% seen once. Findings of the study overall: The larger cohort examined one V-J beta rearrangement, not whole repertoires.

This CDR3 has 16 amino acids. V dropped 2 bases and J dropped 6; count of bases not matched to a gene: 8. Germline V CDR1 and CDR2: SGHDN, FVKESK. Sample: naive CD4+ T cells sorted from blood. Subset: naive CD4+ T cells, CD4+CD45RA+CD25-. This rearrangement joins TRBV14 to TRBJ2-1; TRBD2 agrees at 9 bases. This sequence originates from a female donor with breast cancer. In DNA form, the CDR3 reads TGTGCCAGCAGCCAATTTTCTTGGCGGGGGGGCAATGAGCAGTTCTTC. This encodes CASSQFSWRGGNEQFF.